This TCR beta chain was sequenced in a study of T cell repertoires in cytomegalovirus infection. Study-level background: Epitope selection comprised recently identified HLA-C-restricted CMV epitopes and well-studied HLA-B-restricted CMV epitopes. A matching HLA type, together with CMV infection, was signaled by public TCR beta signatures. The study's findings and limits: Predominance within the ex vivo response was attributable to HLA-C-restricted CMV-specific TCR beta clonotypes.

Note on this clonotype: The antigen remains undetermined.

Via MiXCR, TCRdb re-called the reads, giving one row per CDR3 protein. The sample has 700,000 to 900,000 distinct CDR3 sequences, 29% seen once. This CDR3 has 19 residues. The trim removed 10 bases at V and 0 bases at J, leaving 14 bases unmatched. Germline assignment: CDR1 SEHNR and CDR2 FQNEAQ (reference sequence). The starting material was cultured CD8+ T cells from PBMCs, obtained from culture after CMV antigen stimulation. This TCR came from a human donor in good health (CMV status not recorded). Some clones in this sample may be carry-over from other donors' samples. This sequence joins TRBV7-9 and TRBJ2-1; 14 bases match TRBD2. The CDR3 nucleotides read TGTGCCATAACCCCTCCGACTAGCGGGGGGGTTAGCTCCTACAATGAGCAGTTCTTC. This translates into CAITPPTSGGVSSYNEQFF.